Listed below are T cell receptor beta chains from one sample, sequenced in a study of T cells of healthy individuals. Using its own MiXCR run on the 5' RACE reads, TCRdb lists one record per CDR3 protein. The repertoire consists of around 53,000 distinct CDR3 sequences, with about 15% occurring once and the leading ten covering 15% to 20%. The receptor source for this set is a human donor in good health. The CDR3 runs from the conserved cysteine through the conserved F or W. The D gene is left open where the match is weak. A row's size may be missing; if present it is once, few, many or a size class.

v_call	d_call	j_call	clone_size	cdr3_aa	cdr3_nt
TRBV3-2	NA	TRBJ2-3	NA	CASSLCGQTRDTQYF	TGTGCCAGCAGCCTATGTGGCCAGACCCGGGATACGCAGTATTTT
TRBV2	NA	TRBJ2-7	many	CASSEVPGDEQYF	TGTGCCAGCAGTGAAGTCCCCGGGGACGAGCAGTACTTC
TRBV2	NA	TRBJ1-6	NA	CANSQGRNSPLHF	TGTGCCAATAGCCAGGGGCGCAATTCACCCCTCCACTTT
TRBV7-9	TRBD1	TRBJ1-1	NA	CASSPWTGQNTEAFF	TGTGCCAGCAGCCCGTGGACAGGGCAGAACACTGAAGCTTTCTTT
TRBV27	NA	TRBJ2-5	NA	CASSFAGTVQETQYF	TGTGCCAGCAGTTTCGCGGGGACAGTACAAGAGACCCAGTACTTC
TRBV12-3/TRBV12-4	NA	TRBJ1-6	few	CASSFAGFDSPLHF	TGTGCCAGCAGTTTCGCAGGGTTCGATTCACCCCTCCACTTT
TRBV24-1	NA	TRBJ2-1	many	CATSDRRVLEQFF	TGTGCCACCAGTGACCGCAGGGTCCTCGAGCAGTTCTTC
TRBV7-9	NA	TRBJ2-1	NA	CASSPPDHVRLF	TGTGCCAGCAGCCCCCCTGACCATGTTCGGCTCTTC
TRBV4-3	NA	TRBJ2-7	few	CASSQLTGGSEQYF	TGCGCCAGCAGCCAACTGACCGGTGGATCCGAGCAGTACTTC
TRBV7-6	NA	TRBJ2-1	few	CASSLARGGEQFF	TGTGCCAGCAGCTTAGCGCGGGGTGGGGAGCAGTTCTTC
TRBV9	TRBD2	TRBJ2-1	few	CASSVLGTSGRGEQFF	TGTGCCAGCAGCGTACTTGGGACTAGCGGGAGAGGTGAGCAGTTCTTC
TRBV11-2	NA	TRBJ2-3	many	CASSSSVDTQYF	TGTGCCAGCAGCTCCAGCGTAGATACGCAGTATTTT
TRBV18	TRBD1	TRBJ1-4	NA	CASSPTGTAYELFF	TGTGCCAGCTCACCGACCGGGACAGCCTACGAACTGTTTTTT
TRBV9	NA	TRBJ2-7	few	CASSVGAVIYEQYF	TGTGCCAGCAGCGTAGGGGCAGTAATCTACGAGCAGTACTTC
TRBV5-1	TRBD1	TRBJ1-2	NA	CASSVTGPPANYGYTF	TGCGCCAGCAGCGTGACAGGGCCACCTGCTAACTATGGCTACACCTTC
TRBV6-6	NA	TRBJ2-7	many	CASSTKTYEQYF	TGTGCCAGCAGCACAAAGACCTACGAGCAGTACTTC
TRBV6-1	NA	TRBJ1-6	few	CASSVSSVNSPLHF	TGTGCCAGCAGTGTATCGTCGGTGAATTCACCCCTCCACTTT
TRBV5-1	NA	TRBJ2-1	few	CASSLREALFF	TGCGCCAGCAGCTTACGGGAAGCCTTGTTCTTC
TRBV6-4	NA	TRBJ2-1	few	CASSQRAQVEQFF	TGTGCCAGCAGCCAACGGGCACAGGTGGAGCAGTTCTTC
TRBV14	TRBD2	TRBJ2-3	many	CASSLTYSGGPSDTQYF	TGTGCCAGCAGCCTCACTTATAGCGGGGGGCCATCGGATACGCAGTATTTT
TRBV2	NA	TRBJ1-3	NA	CASSTGDSGNTIYF	TGTGCCAGCAGCACAGGAGACTCTGGAAACACCATATATTTT
TRBV5-6	TRBD1	TRBJ1-1	many	CASRIGPWGQGSTMNTEAFF	TGTGCCAGCAGAATAGGGCCGTGGGGACAGGGGTCTACCATGAACACTGAAGCTTTCTTT
TRBV7-2	TRBD2	TRBJ2-5	few	CASRISSGQETQYF	TGTGCCAGTCGGATATCTAGCGGCCAAGAGACCCAGTACTTC
TRBV6-5	NA	TRBJ1-1	NA	CASRYTVDTEAFF	TGTGCCAGCAGATATACAGTAGACACTGAAGCTTTCTTT
TRBV6-4	NA	TRBJ1-5	few	CASSVSLNQPQHF	TGTGCCAGCAGTGTCAGTCTCAATCAGCCCCAGCATTTT
TRBV4-1	NA	TRBJ2-7	many	CASSLEASYEQYF	TGCGCCAGCAGCCTGGAGGCCTCCTACGAGCAGTACTTC
TRBV7-9	NA	TRBJ2-7	NA	CASSRTILFGGDEQYF	TGTGCCAGCAGCCGAACGATCCTTTTTGGGGGCGACGAGCAGTACTTC
TRBV5-6	TRBD2	TRBJ2-1	NA	CASSLVTSGTGEQFF	TGTGCCAGCAGTCTGGTGACTAGCGGGACTGGTGAGCAGTTCTTC
TRBV3-1	TRBD1	TRBJ1-5	many	CASSQGQGDQPQHF	TGTGCCAGCAGCCAAGGACAGGGCGATCAGCCCCAGCATTTT
TRBV9	TRBD2	TRBJ2-1	many	CASSVEGGGANEQFF	TGTGCCAGCAGCGTAGAGGGCGGGGGGGCCAATGAGCAGTTCTTC
TRBV15	TRBD2	TRBJ2-7	many	CATRGSGGSYEQYF	TGTGCCACCAGGGGTAGCGGGGGCTCCTACGAGCAGTACTTC
TRBV2	NA	TRBJ2-1	few	CARKLLRGGNEQFF	TGTGCCAGAAAGCTTTTAAGAGGCGGCAATGAGCAGTTCTTC
TRBV29-1	NA	TRBJ1-1	many	CTDPALNTEAFF	TGCACCGACCCCGCCCTGAACACTGAAGCTTTCTTT
TRBV9	NA	TRBJ2-3	many	CASSVWGNTDTQYF	TGTGCCAGCAGCGTATGGGGGAATACAGATACGCAGTATTTT
TRBV24-1	NA	TRBJ2-1	NA	CATSDPGQHNEQFF	TGTGCCACCAGTGACCCGGGACAACACAATGAGCAGTTCTTC
TRBV18	NA	TRBJ2-7	few	CASSPGATSSYEQYF	TGTGCCAGCTCACCCGGAGCCACAAGCTCCTACGAGCAGTACTTC
TRBV4-3	NA	TRBJ2-1	many	CASSQDTSRNEQFF	TGCGCCAGCAGCCAAGATACTAGTCGAAATGAGCAGTTCTTC
TRBV28	NA	TRBJ2-1	many	CASLPAEGLRSYNEQFF	TGTGCCAGCTTGCCGGCGGAGGGTCTTCGCTCCTACAATGAGCAGTTCTTC
TRBV9	NA	TRBJ1-4	few	CASSPQGSTNEKLFF	TGTGCCAGCAGCCCGCAGGGATCGACTAATGAAAAACTGTTTTTT
TRBV10-3	NA	TRBJ2-6	NA	CATRDTVSGANVLTF	TGTGCCACGCGGGACACCGTCTCTGGGGCCAACGTCCTGACTTTC
TRBV12-3/TRBV12-4	NA	TRBJ1-1	NA	CASSLDRDTEAFF	TGTGCCAGCAGTTTAGACAGGGACACTGAAGCTTTCTTT
TRBV5-1	TRBD1	TRBJ2-7	few	CASSQQGVEGEQYF	TGCGCCAGCAGTCAACAGGGGGTTGAGGGGGAGCAGTACTTC
TRBV6-2/TRBV6-3	TRBD2	TRBJ2-7	many	CASSSTSGTVEQYF	TGTGCCAGCAGTTCTACTAGCGGGACCGTCGAGCAGTACTTC
TRBV19	NA	TRBJ1-5	many	CASTPGGIGNQPQHF	TGTGCCAGTACTCCGGGGGGGATCGGCAATCAGCCCCAGCATTTT
TRBV15	NA	TRBJ2-7	many	CATSDSPLEQYF	TGTGCCACCAGCGACAGCCCCTTGGAGCAGTACTTC
TRBV4-3	TRBD1	TRBJ2-2	many	CASSQRDRAGELFF	TGCGCCAGCAGCCAAAGAGACAGGGCCGGGGAGCTGTTTTTT
TRBV12-3/TRBV12-4	TRBD2	TRBJ2-3	NA	CASSLERGSSDTQYF	TGTGCCAGCAGTTTAGAGCGGGGGTCGTCAGATACGCAGTATTTT
TRBV4-1	NA	TRBJ2-7	many	CASSQEGRLAYEQYF	TGCGCCAGCAGCCAAGAGGGGAGGTTGGCCTACGAGCAGTACTTC
TRBV7-2	TRBD2	TRBJ2-3	few	CASSQQPGLSTDTQYF	TGTGCCAGCAGCCAACAACCGGGACTATCCACAGATACGCAGTATTTT
TRBV2	NA	TRBJ2-7	many	CASRTTEQYF	TGTGCCAGCAGGACTACCGAGCAGTACTTC